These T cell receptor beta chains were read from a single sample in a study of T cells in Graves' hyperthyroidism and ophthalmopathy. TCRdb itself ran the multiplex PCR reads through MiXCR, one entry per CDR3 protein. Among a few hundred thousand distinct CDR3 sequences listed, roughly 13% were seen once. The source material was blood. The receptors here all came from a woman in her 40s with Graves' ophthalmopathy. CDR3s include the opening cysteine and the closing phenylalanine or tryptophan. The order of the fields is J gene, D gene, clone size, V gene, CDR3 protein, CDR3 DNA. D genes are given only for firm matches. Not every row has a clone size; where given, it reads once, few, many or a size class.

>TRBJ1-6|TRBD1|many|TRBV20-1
CSARAPWQGVGNSPLHF
TGCAGTGCTAGAGCTCCCTGGCAGGGGGTTGGTAATTCACCCCTCCACTTT
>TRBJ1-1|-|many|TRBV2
CASSEAHFSRGTEAFF
TGTGCCAGCAGTGAAGCCCATTTCTCCCGAGGGACTGAAGCTTTCTTT
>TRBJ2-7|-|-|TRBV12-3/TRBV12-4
CASRPNPRRYEQYF
TGTGCCAGCAGGCCTAATCCCCGGCGCTACGAGCAGTACTTC
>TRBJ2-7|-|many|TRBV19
CASSMTYTYELYF
TGTGCCAGTAGTATGACATATACCTACGAGCTGTACTTC
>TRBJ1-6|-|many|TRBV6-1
CASRTGPHRNSPLHF
TGTGCCAGCAGGACGGGGCCACATCGTAATTCACCCCTCCACTTT
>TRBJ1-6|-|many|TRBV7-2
CASSPSYNSPLHF
TGTGCCAGCAGCCCCTCCTATAATTCACCCCTCCACTTT
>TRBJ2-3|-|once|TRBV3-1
CASSNLVGSGPYSTDMQYF
TGTGCCAGCAGCAATCTCGTTGGGTCAGGTCCTTATAGCACAGATATGCAGTATTTT
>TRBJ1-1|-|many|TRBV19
CASKQAWGNTEAFF
TGTGCCAGTAAACAGGCTTGGGGGAACACTGAAGCTTTCTTT
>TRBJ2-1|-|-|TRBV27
CASSPPAVNEQFF
TGTGCCAGCAGTCCCCCTGCGGTGAATGAGCAGTTCTTC
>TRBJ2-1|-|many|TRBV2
CASSTRENNEQFF
TGTGCCAGCTCTACTAGGGAAAACAATGAGCAGTTCTTC
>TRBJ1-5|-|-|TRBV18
CASSPRTGRTDQPQHF
TGTGCCAGCTCACCACGGACGGGGAGGACCGATCAGCCCCAGCATTTT
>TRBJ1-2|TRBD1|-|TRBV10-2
CASSAQDRTGYTF
TGCGCCAGCAGTGCTCAGGACAGGACGGGCTACACCTTC
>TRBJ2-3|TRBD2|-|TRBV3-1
CASSTRAGVTDTQYF
TGTGCCAGCAGCACGAGAGCGGGGGTCACAGATACGCAGTATTTT
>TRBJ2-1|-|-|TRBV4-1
CASSQDAARDGFNEQFF
TGCGCCAGCAGCCAAGATGCGGCCAGGGACGGTTTCAATGAGCAGTTCTTC
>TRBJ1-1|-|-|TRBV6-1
CASSYGGRRRAFF
TGTGCCAGCAGTTACGGGGGGCGTAGAAGAGCTTTCTTT
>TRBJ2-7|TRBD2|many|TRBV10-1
CASSLAGTYEQYF
TGCGCCAGCAGTCTAGCGGGAACCTACGAGCAGTACTTC
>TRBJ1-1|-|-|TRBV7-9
CASSLSLTALNTEAFF
TGTGCCAGCAGCTTGTCCCTCACCGCCTTGAACACTGAAGCTTTCTTT
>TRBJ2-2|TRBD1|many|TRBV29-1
CSVALDRGSYTGELFF
TGCAGCGTTGCTTTAGACAGGGGGTCATACACCGGGGAGCTGTTTTTT
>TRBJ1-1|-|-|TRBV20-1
CSASPGENTEAFF
TGCAGTGCTAGTCCAGGAGAGAACACTGAAGCTTTCTTT
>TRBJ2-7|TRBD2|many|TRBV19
CASKSRGAYEQYF
TGTGCCAGTAAGTCTCGGGGGGCCTACGAGCAGTACTTC
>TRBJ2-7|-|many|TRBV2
CASSESLSGGDEQYF
TGTGCCAGCAGTGAAAGTTTGAGTGGAGGGGACGAGCAGTACTTC
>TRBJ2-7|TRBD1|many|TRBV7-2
CASSLVGQSDGEQYF
TGTGCCAGCAGCTTAGTGGGACAGAGCGACGGCGAGCAGTACTTC
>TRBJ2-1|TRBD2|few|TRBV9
CASSVYGGADEQFF
TGTGCCAGCAGCGTTTACGGGGGGGCGGATGAGCAGTTCTTC
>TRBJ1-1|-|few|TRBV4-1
CASSHNRRATEAFF
TGCGCCAGCAGCCATAATAGACGGGCCACTGAAGCTTTCTTT
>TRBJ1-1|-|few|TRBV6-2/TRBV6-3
CASSYEIGALNTEAFF
TGTGCCAGCAGTTACGAGATCGGGGCCTTGAACACTGAAGCTTTCTTT
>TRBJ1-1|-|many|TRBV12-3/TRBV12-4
CASSATGFSEAFF
TGTGCCAGCAGTGCAACAGGGTTTTCTGAAGCTTTCTTT
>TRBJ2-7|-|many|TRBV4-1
CASSQGQGGEQYF
TGCGCCAGCAGCCAAGGGCAAGGGGGCGAGCAGTACTTC
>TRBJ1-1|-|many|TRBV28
CASSFPRGGSNTEAFF
TGTGCCAGCAGTTTTCCCCGAGGGGGATCGAACACTGAAGCTTTCTTT
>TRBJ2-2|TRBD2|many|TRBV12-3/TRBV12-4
CASSPLSGGYTGELFF
TGTGCCAGCAGTCCCCTTTCGGGAGGGTACACCGGGGAGCTGTTTTTT
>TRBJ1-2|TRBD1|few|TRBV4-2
CASSQDGSTGRSGYTF
TGTGCCAGCAGCCAAGATGGTTCGACAGGGCGGAGTGGCTACACCTTC
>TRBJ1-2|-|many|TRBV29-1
CSVPYESGYTF
TGCAGCGTCCCCTATGAAAGCGGCTACACCTTC
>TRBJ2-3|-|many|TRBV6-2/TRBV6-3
CASSYLGLTTMRDTQYF
TGTGCCAGCAGTTACTTGGGACTTACCACCATGAGGGATACGCAGTATTTT
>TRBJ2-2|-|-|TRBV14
CASSLRGELFF
TGTGCCAGCAGCCTGCGCGGGGAGCTGTTTTTT
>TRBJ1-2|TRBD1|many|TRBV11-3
CASSARGWGQDNYGYTF
TGTGCCAGCAGCGCAAGAGGGTGGGGACAGGATAACTATGGCTACACCTTC
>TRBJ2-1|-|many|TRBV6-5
CASSYSTGNLYNEQFF
TGTGCCAGCAGTTACTCGACAGGAAACCTTTACAATGAGCAGTTCTTC
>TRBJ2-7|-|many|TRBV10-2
CASTEGSPGPEAPFYEQYF
TGCGCCAGCACAGAAGGTTCGCCGGGACCAGAAGCCCCTTTCTACGAGCAGTACTTC
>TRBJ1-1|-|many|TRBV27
CASSLHNNRIGPSMNTEAFF
TGTGCCAGCAGTTTACACAACAACCGAATAGGGCCCTCCATGAACACTGAAGCTTTCTTT
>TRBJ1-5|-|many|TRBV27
CASSWTGMRQPQHF
TGTGCCAGCAGTTGGACCGGGATGCGTCAGCCCCAGCATTTT
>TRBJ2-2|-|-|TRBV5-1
CASSWGTVGGELFF
TGCGCCAGCAGCTGGGGGACGGTTGGTGGGGAGCTGTTTTTT
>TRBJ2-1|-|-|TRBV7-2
CASSLSGISSYNEQFF
TGTGCCAGCAGCTTGTCGGGGATCAGCTCCTACAATGAGCAGTTCTTC
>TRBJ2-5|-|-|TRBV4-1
CASSQGPQETQYF
TGCGCCAGCAGCCAGGGACCTCAAGAGACCCAGTACTTC
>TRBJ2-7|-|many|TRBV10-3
CAIRHSVSGYEQYF
TGTGCCATCAGACACAGCGTATCAGGGTACGAGCAGTACTTC